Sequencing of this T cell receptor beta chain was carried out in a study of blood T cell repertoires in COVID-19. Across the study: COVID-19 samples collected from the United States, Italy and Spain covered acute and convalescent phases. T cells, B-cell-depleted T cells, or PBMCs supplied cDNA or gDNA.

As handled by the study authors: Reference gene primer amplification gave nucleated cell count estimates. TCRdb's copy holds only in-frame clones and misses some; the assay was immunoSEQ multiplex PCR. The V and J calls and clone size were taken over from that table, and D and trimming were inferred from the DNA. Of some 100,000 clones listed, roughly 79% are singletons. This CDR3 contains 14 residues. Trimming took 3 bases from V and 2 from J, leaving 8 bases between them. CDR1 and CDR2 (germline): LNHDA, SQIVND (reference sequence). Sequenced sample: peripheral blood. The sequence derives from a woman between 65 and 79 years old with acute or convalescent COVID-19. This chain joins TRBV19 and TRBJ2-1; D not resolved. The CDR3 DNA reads TGTGCCAGTAGTATCAGGTACACCTACAATGAGCAGTTCTTC. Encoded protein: CASSIRYTYNEQFF.